Sequencing of this TCR beta chain was carried out in a study of T cell responses to AZD1222 COVID-19 vaccine (dated by TCRdb to about 2021). About the study as a whole: TCR sequencing was performed for over 230 trial participants, of whom 207 were given two doses of AZD1222 and around 25 were given two doses of MenACWY control vaccine. Trial participants were enrolled into age subgroups of 18-55, 56-69 and 70-plus years, which contained around 150, 29 and 61 TCR-sequenced participants, respectively.

The time point label here, explained by the study, means: about 28 days (+/-7) after the second vaccine dose. AZD1222 recipients given second doses at about 4 weeks or at about 12 weeks were pooled, since spike-specific TCR depth and breadth were not found to differ between the two schedules. Samples from vaccinated people were obtained from the UK trials COV001 and COV002, which included a single-blind randomized controlled phase 2/3 trial of AZD1222 (ChAdOx1 nCoV-19) in healthy adults. For TCRbeta chain sequencing, PBMC samples from trial participants were taken at day 0 and at day 28 after the second dose. The research as a whole found: Nearly half of unique spike-specific TCRs reportedly recognized epitopes outside regions mutated in the B.1.351 and B.1.1.7 variants. Because no day 14 peak-response samples were available, repertoires were characterized only after the peak T cell response. Conclusions about previously exposed vaccinees are limited because only five to seven AZD1222 recipients were SARS-CoV-2 seropositive at baseline. Spike-specific TCR breadth and depth rose significantly after two AZD1222 doses compared with day 0 and with MenACWY recipients. Vaccine-associated CD4 TCRs spanned the whole spike protein, with dominant responses in regions 160-218 and 743-854. The 56-69-year group was small, and its depth increase did not reach significance, likely because of low power. Participants were mostly white British, with more females than males. The authors suggested clonal diversity may have been underestimated.

The CDR3 regions of human TCRbeta chains were subjected to immunosequencing. On the study's bioinformatics: Repertoire TCRs were checked for matches against a reference library of SARS-CoV-2-specific TCRs that had been generated using the MIRA antigen-specificity platform. Breadth was defined as the fraction of unique TCRs that were SARS-CoV-2-associated, and depth was defined as the fraction of total T cells that were SARS-CoV-2-associated. Each spike-specific TCR was assigned to its reactive spike region and to a CD4 or CD8 class using the MIRA data. Log10-transformed breadth and depth values were compared by one-way ANOVA with Sidak's multiple comparisons tests. This is the immuneACCESS table as TCRdb keeps it, with only in-frame sequences that have V and J called. A part of the clones is gone; compared with another copy, unresolved V genes explain less than half, and the rest is unexplained. V, J and clone size are taken as reported in that table, and D and trimming were inferred from the DNA itself. The sample table records approximately 96,000 clones; around 84% of these occur just once. In total, the top ten clones hold approximately 5.6% of the sample.

To note about this clone: This receptor's antigen is unknown. Qualities for individual bases were not recorded, and no much larger clone is one base off.

The germline V gene (reference sequence) provides CDR1 LNHDA and CDR2 SQIVND. Including cysteine and phenylalanine, the CDR3 has 14 amino acids. The kept DNA is CDR3 alone, 42 bases in frame from the first base. Germline trimming amounts to 8 bases on V and 0 bases on J, with 4 as the count of junction bases outside the gene matches. The sequence was obtained from an adult who received the AZD1222 COVID-19 vaccine. Sequencing used peripheral blood, obtained 28 days after the second AZD1222 dose. The rearranged chain carries TRBV19 and TRBJ2-3, with 8 middle bases fitting TRBD1. The DNA reads TGTGCCAGTCGCCGGGACAGGAGCACAGATACGCAGTATTTT. Its translation is CASRRDRSTDTQYF.